This T cell receptor beta chain stems from a study of blood T cell repertoires in COVID-19. Across the study: From the United States, Italy and Spain came samples of acute and convalescent COVID-19.

Sequenced by immunoSEQ multiplex PCR; TCRdb stores in-frame clones only, minus some. The table has tens of thousands of clones, 80% seen once. The CDR3 length is 15 residues. Trimming took 6 bases from V and 8 from J; bases not matched to a gene: 15. Germline V CDR1 and CDR2: KGHSH, LQKENI. This clone has ten or more counts. The sequencing input was peripheral blood. The chain joins TRBV18 to TRBJ1-2; TRBD1 agrees at 7 bases. The sequence was collected from a man aged 55 to 70 with acute or convalescent COVID-19. CDR3 DNA sequence: TGTGCCAGCTCGCAAGGACAGGACCCTTTGCGGGGCTACACCTTC. It codes for CASSQGQDPLRGYTF. The full variable domain, in which reference TRBV18 and TRBJ1-2 provide the parts outside the CDR3, is NAGVMQNPRHLVRRRGQEARLRCSPMKGHSHVYWYRQLPEEGLKFMVYLQKENIIDESGMPKERFSAEFPKEGPSILRIQQVVRGDSAAYFCASSQGQDPLRGYTFGSGTRLTVV.